This T cell receptor (beta chain) was retrieved from a study of T cells after yellow fever vaccination. V lost 1 base to trimming and J lost 2 bases, with 13 bases between them. Germline values: CDR1 SGHDT, CDR2 YYEEEE. The CDR3 loop spans 15 amino acids. This clonotype appeared a few times. TCRdb recomputed calls from the 5' RACE reads with MiXCR, one row per CDR3 protein. The table records fewer than 450,000 distinct CDR3 sequences, roughly 8.3% of them present only once. Sequenced here: PBMCs, sampled more than 35 days after the first yellow fever vaccination. V and J are TRBV5-6 and TRBJ2-7; the D is unclear. This receptor was identified in a man younger than 30 who received the YFV17D yellow fever vaccine. DNA of the CDR3: TGTGCCAGCAGCTTGCGAGCATCCCGTACCTACGAGCAGTACGTC. Translated, it gives CASSLRASRTYEQYV.